This T cell receptor (beta chain) emerged from a study of regulatory T cells in long-lasting Graves disease. Whole-study results and caveats: Accuracy could have been hurt by small sample size. Persistent Graves' patients possessed reduced TCR diversity relative to recently diagnosed ones.

The authors built TCR beta libraries using iRepertoire HTBI primers and Arm-PCR of CDR3 regions. One entry per CDR3 protein results from TCRdb running MiXCR on the multiplex PCR reads. The table has around 430,000 distinct CDR3 sequences, 22% seen once. A note on this clonotype: What it binds is unknown.

Specified time point: persistent/refractory GD, antithyroid drugs over 5 years with positive TRAb. From PBMCs, RNA was extracted and then used to make the TCR library. Each of the patients was recruited from an endocrinology department situated in Xi'an, China. Material: peripheral blood mononuclear cells (PBMCs), obtained when the disease was refractory, from a patient treated with antithyroid drugs. The receptor comes from a female donor with Graves disease.

The CDR3 bases are TGCAGTGCTAGGTCGACGGCCTACGAGCAGTTCTTC. As protein: CSARSTAYEQFF. This chain links TRBV20-1 with TRBJ2-1; D remains unclear. Germline CDR1 DFQATT, CDR2 SNEGSKA (reference sequence). The CDR3 extends over 12 amino acids. V was clipped by 3 bases and J by 10 bases, with 13 bases between them.